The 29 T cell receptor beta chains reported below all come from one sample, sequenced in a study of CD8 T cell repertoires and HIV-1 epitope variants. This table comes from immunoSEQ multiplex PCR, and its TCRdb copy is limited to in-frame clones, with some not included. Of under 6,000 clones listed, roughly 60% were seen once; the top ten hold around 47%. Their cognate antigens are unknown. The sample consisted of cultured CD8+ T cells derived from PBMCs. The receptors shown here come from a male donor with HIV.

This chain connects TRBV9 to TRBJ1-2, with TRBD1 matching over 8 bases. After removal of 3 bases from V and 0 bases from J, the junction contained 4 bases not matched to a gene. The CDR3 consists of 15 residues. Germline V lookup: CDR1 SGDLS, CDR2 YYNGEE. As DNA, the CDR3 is TGTGCCAGCAGCGGACAGGGGTTGTCTAACTATGGCTACACCTTC. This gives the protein CASSGQGLSNYGYTF.

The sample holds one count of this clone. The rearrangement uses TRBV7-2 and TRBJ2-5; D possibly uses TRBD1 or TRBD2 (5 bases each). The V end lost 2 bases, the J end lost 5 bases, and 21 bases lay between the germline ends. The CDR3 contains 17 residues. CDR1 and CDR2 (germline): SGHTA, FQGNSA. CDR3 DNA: TGTGCCAGCAGCTTATGGGACGGACGATCTGCGTTGGAGACCCAGTACTTC. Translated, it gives CASSLWDGRSALETQYF.

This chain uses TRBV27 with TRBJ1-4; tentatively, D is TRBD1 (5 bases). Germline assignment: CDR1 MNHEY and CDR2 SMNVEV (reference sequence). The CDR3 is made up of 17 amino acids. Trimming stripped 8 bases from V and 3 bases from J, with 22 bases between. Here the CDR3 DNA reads TGTGCCAGCGCCTTTAGAGGGTTGGGACGGGCTAATGAAAAACTGTTTTTT. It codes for CASAFRGLGRANEKLFF.

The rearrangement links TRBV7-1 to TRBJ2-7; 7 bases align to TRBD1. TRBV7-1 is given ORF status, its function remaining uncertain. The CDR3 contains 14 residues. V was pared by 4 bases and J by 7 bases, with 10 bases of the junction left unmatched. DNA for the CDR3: TGTGCCAGCAGCTTGGGACAGTACCTTCGTGAGCAGTACTTC. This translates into CASSLGQYLREQYF.

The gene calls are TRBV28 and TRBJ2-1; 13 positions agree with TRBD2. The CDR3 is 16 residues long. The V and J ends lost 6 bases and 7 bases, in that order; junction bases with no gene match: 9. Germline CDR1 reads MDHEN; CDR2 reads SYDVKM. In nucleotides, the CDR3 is TGTGCCAGCAGGTGGACTAGCGGGAGCTTTAGGAATGAGCAGTTCTTC. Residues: CASRWTSGSFRNEQFF.

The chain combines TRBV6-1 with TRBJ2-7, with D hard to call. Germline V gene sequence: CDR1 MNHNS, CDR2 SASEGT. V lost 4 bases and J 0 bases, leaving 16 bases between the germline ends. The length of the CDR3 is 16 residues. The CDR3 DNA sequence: TGTGCCAGCAGTGGGCTAATTACAGCCTTCTCCTACGAGCAGTACTTC. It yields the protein CASSGLITAFSYEQYF.

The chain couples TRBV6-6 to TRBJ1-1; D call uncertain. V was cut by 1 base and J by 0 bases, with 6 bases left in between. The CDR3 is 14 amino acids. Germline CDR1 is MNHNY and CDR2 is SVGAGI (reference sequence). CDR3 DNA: TGTGCCAGCAGTTACTTGGATATGAACACTGAAGCTTTCTTT. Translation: CASSYLDMNTEAFF.

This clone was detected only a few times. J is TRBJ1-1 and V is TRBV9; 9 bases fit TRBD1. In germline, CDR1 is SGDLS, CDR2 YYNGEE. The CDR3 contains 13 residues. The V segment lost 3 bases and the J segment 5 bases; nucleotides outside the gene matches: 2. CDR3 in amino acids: CASSGTGATEAFF. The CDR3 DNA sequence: TGTGCCAGCAGCGGGACAGGGGCAACTGAAGCTTTCTTT. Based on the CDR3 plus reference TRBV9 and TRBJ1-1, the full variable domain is DSGVTQTPKHLITATGQRVTLRCSPRSGDLSVYWYQQSLDQGLQFLIQYYNGEERAKGNILERFSAQQFPDLHSELNLSSLELGDSALYFCASSGTGATEAFFGQGTRLTVV.

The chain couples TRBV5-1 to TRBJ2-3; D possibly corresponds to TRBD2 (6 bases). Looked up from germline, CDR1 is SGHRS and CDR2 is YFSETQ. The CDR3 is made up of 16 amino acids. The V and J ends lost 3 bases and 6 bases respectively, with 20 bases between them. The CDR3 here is CASSSGLLGHGDTQYF. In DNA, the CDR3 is TGCGCCAGCAGCTCGGGACTTCTGGGCCATGGGGATACGCAGTATTTT.

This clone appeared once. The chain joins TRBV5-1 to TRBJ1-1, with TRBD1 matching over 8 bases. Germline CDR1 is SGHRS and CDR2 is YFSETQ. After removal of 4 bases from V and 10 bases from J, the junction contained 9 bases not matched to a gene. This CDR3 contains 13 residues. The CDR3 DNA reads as TGCGCCAGCAGCACCGGGGGACAGGATGTAGCTTTCTTT. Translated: CASSTGGQDVAFF. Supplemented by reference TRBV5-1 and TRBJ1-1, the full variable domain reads KAGVTQTPRYLIKTRGQQVTLSCSPISGHRSVSWYQQTPGQGLQFLFEYFSETQRNKGNFPGRFSGRQFSNSRSEMNVSTLELGDSALYLCASSTGGQDVAFFGQGTRLTVV.

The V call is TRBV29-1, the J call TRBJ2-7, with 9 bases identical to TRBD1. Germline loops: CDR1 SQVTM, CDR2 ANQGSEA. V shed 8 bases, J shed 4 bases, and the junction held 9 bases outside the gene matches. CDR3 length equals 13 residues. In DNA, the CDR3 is TGCAGCATCCGGGACAGGGTAACGTACGAGCAGTACTTC. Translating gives CSIRDRVTYEQYF.

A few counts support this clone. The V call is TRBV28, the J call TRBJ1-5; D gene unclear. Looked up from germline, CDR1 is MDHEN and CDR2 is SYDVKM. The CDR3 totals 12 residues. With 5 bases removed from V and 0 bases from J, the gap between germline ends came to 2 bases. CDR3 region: CASSISNQPQHF. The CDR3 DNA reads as TGTGCCAGCAGTATTAGCAATCAGCCCCAGCATTTT.

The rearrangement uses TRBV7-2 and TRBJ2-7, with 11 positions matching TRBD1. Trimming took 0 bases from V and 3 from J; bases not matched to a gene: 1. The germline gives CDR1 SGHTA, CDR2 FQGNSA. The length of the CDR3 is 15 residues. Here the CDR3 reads CASSLAGTGGYEQYF. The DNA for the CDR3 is TGTGCCAGCAGCTTAGCGGGGACAGGGGGCTACGAGCAGTACTTC.

The CDR3 region is CASSEEGLAGATDTQYF. DNA for the CDR3: TGCGCCAGCAGCGAAGAAGGACTAGCGGGAGCTACAGATACGCAGTATTTT. V is TRBV10-2 and J is TRBJ2-3, with 13 nucleotides matching TRBD2. This CDR3 spans 17 amino acids. The J segment lost 3 bases and the V segment lost 6 bases, leaving 9 bases of the junction unmatched. From germline, CDR1 is WSHSY and CDR2 SAAADI.

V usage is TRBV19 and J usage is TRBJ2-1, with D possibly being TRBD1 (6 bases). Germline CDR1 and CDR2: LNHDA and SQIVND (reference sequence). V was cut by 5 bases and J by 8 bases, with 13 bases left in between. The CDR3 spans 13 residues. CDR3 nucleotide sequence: TGTGCCAGTAGTCCCTCAGGGGTCCATGAGCAGTTCTTC. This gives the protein CASSPSGVHEQFF.

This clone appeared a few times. The DNA for the CDR3 is TGTGCCAGCAGTTTATCGATGGTCTACGAGCAGTACTTC. Its protein product is CASSLSMVYEQYF. The chain has TRBV27 and TRBJ2-7; D gene unclear. This CDR3 has 13 residues. Trimming took 0 bases from V and 3 from J, leaving 6 bases between them. Germline CDR1 reads MNHEY; CDR2 reads SMNVEV (reference sequence).

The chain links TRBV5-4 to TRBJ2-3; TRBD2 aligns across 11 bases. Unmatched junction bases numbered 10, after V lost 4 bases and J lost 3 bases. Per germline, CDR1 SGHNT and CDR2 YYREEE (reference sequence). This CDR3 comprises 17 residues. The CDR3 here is CASSRPGTSGGTDTQYF. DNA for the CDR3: TGTGCCAGCAGCCGACCTGGTACTAGCGGGGGAACAGATACGCAGTATTTT.

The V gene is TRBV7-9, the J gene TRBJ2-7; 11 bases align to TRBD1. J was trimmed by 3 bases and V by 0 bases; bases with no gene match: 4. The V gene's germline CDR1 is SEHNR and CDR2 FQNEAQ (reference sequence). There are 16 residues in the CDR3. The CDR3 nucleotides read TGTGCCAGCAGCTTAGCGGGACAGGGGGTGGACTACGAGCAGTACTTC. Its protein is CASSLAGQGVDYEQYF.

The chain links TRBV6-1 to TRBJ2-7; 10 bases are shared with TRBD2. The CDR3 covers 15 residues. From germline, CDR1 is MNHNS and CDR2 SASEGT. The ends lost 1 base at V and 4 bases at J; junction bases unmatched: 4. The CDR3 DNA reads TGTGCCAGCAGTGAAGGTAGCGGGGGGTCGTACGAGCAGTACTTC. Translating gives CASSEGSGGSYEQYF.

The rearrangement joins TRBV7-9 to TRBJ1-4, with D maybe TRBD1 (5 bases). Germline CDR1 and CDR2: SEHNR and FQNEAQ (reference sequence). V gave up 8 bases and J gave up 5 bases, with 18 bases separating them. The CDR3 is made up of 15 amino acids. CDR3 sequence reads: CASELAGRVNEKLFF. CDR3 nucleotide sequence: TGTGCCAGCGAATTAGCGGGCAGGGTGAATGAAAAACTGTTTTTT.

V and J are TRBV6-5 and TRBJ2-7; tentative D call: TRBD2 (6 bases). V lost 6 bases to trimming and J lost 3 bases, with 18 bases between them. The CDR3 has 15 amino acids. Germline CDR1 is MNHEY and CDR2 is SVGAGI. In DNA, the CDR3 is TGTGCCAGCAGCCCCGAGGACGGGAGCATCTACGAGCAGTACTTC. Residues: CASSPEDGSIYEQYF.

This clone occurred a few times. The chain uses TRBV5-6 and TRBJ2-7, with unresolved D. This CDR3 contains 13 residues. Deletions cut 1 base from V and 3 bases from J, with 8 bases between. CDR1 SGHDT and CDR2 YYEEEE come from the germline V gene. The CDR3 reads CASSLNSHYEQYF. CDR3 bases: TGTGCCAGCAGCTTGAACAGTCACTACGAGCAGTACTTC.

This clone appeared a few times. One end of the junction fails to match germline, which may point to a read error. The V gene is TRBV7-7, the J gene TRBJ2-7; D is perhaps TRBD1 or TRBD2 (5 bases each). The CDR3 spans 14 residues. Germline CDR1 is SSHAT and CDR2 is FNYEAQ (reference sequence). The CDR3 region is CASSLALGPYEQYF. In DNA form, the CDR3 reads TGTGCTAGCAGCTTAGCGCTGGGGCCCTACGAGCAGTACTTC.

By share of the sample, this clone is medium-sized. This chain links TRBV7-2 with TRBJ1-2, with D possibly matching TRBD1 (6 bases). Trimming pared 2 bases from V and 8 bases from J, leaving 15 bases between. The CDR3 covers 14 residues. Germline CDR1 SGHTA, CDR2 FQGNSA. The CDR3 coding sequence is TGTGCCAGCAGCTTACAGGTGCCAGGGGAAGGCTACACCTTC. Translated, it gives CASSLQVPGEGYTF.

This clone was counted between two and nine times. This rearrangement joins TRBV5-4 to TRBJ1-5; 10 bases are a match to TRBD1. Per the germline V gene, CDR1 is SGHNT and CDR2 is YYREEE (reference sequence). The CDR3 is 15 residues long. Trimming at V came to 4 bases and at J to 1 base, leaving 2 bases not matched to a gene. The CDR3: CASSLDRGSNQPQHF. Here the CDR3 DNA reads TGTGCCAGCAGCCTGGACAGGGGGAGCAATCAGCCCCAGCATTTT.

CDR3 residues: CASSIGGENTEAFF. CDR3 DNA sequence: TGTGCCAGTAGTATTGGGGGAGAGAACACTGAAGCTTTCTTT. The chain uses TRBV19 and TRBJ1-1; D may be TRBD1 (5 bases). The V end was cut by 3 bases, the J end by 1 base, with 9 bases between. Germline-derived CDR1 and CDR2 are LNHDA and SQIVND (reference sequence). The CDR3 extends over 14 amino acids.

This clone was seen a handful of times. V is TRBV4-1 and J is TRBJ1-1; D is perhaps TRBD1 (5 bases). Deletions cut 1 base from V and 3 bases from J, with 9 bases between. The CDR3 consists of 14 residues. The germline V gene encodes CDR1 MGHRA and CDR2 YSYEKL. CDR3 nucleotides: TGCGCCAGCAGCCAAGGAGGGGTTGACACTGAAGCTTTCTTT. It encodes CASSQGGVDTEAFF.

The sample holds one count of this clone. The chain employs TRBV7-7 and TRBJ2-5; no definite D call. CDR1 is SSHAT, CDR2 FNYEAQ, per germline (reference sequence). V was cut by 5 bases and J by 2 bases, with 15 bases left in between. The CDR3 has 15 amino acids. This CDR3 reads CASSITPGSQETQYF. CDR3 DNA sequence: TGTGCCAGCAGCATAACTCCCGGGTCTCAAGAGACCCAGTACTTC.

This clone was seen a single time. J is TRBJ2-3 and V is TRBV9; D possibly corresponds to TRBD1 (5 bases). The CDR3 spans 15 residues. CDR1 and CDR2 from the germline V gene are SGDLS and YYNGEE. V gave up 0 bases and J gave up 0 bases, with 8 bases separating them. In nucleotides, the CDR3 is TGTGCCAGCAGCGTAGAAGGGGATAGCACAGATACGCAGTATTTT. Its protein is CASSVEGDSTDTQYF.